The 15 T cell receptor beta chains given below trace back to one sample, sequenced in a study of blood T cell repertoires in COVID-19. Method: immunoSEQ multiplex PCR; TCRdb's copy keeps in-frame clones and lacks some. The profile shows roughly 250,000 clones, roughly 84% of them singletons. What was sequenced was peripheral blood. The receptors here all came from a person between 65 and 79 years old with COVID-19, enrolled during active disease.

The V gene is TRBV7-3, the J gene TRBJ2-1; the D is unclear. CDR1 SGHTA and CDR2 FQGTGA come from the germline V gene. V lost 2 bases, J lost 9 bases, and 5 bases lay in between. The CDR3 is made up of 11 amino acids. The CDR3 loop is CASSLLSEQFF. CDR3 nucleotide sequence: TGTGCCAGCAGCTTACTGAGTGAGCAGTTCTTC. Full variable domain (remainder filled in from reference TRBV7-3 and TRBJ2-1): GAGVSQTPSNKVTEKGKYVELRCDPISGHTALYWYRQSLGQGPEFLIYFQGTGAADDSGLPNDRFFAVRPEGSVSTLKIQRTERGDSAVYLCASSLLSEQFFGPGTRLTVL.

This clone was recorded once. V is TRBV15 and J is TRBJ2-1, with 13 nucleotides matching TRBD2. The CDR3 has 21 amino acids. CDR1 and CDR2 (germline): LNHNV, YYDKDF (reference sequence). V lost 2 bases, J lost 3 bases, and 16 bases stayed unmatched. CDR3 amino acids: CATSRSRLAGGHTSFYNEQFF. As DNA, the CDR3 is TGTGCCACCAGCAGAAGTCGACTAGCGGGGGGTCACACTTCTTTCTACAATGAGCAGTTCTTC.

This clone has a handful of counts. The CDR3 nucleotides read TGTGCCAGCAGTCAGGGGATCGGTGCGTTCTTC. Its translation is CASSQGIGAFF. The V call is TRBV6-2 or TRBV6-3, the J call TRBJ2-1; weak D call: TRBD1 (6 bases). This CDR3 has 11 residues. CDR1 is MNHEY and CDR2 is SVGEGT in the germline V gene. Trimming cost V 5 bases and J 15 bases, with 14 bases left between them.

The chain employs TRBV6-2 or TRBV6-3 and TRBJ1-2; no clear D. Germline lookup yields CDR1 MNHEY and CDR2 SVGEGT. The V end was cut by 5 bases, the J end by 4 bases, with 11 bases between. CDR3 size: 13 residues. Written as DNA, the CDR3 is TGTGCCAGCAGTCAGCGTCGGGGCTATGGCTACACCTTC. Translated: CASSQRRGYGYTF.

The chain uses TRBV28 and TRBJ2-1; the match to TRBD1 covers 7 bases. Losses at the gene ends were 5 bases for V and 3 bases for J; bases not matched to a gene: 7. Germline CDR1 MDHEN, CDR2 SYDVKM. The CDR3 loop spans 15 amino acids. The DNA of the CDR3 is TGTGCCAGCAGTGATACAGGGGCGAGCTACAATGAGCAGTTCTTC. Translation: CASSDTGASYNEQFF.

In this sample, this clone turned up a few times. The CDR3 coding sequence is TGTGCCAGCTCCCTCAACCCAGGGTACCTCGGCGAGCAGTACTTC. This gives the protein CASSLNPGYLGEQYF. V is TRBV18 and J is TRBJ2-7, with TRBD1 as a possible D gene (5 bases). Trimming shortened V by 6 bases and J by 6 bases, and 21 bases separated the two germline ends. The germline gives CDR1 KGHSH, CDR2 LQKENI. The length of the CDR3 is 15 residues.

The chain links TRBV7-3 to TRBJ2-1, with D perhaps matching TRBD2 (5 bases). The CDR3 totals 13 residues. V was clipped by 5 bases and J by 7 bases, with 12 bases between them. Germline CDR1 reads SGHTA; CDR2 reads FQGTGA. CDR3 sequence (DNA): TGTGCCAGCAGCCGGGGAGCCCCTAATGAGCAGTTCTTC. Protein: CASSRGAPNEQFF.

The chain joins TRBV13 to TRBJ1-2; D gene unclear. Germline CDR1 is PRHDT and CDR2 is FYEKMQ (reference sequence). The V end was cut by 1 base, the J end by 3 bases, with 6 bases between. The CDR3 is made up of 13 amino acids. The CDR3 coding sequence is TGTGCCAGCAGCTTAGACTTAGACTATGGCTACACCTTC. This gives the protein CASSLDLDYGYTF.

This chain joins TRBV19 and TRBJ1-1; no definite D call. The CDR3 totals 14 residues. Trimming shortened V by 6 bases and J by 3 bases, and 14 bases separated the two germline ends. Germline values: CDR1 LNHDA, CDR2 SQIVND (reference sequence). The DNA of the CDR3 is TGTGCCAGTAGGCGAGATTGGAGGTACACTGAAGCTTTCTTT. It yields the protein CASRRDWRYTEAFF.

The rearrangement links TRBV13 to TRBJ1-1, with D possibly being TRBD1 (6 bases). The CDR3 length is 15 residues. With 1 base removed from V and 3 bases from J, the gap between germline ends came to 12 bases. Germline CDR1 is PRHDT and CDR2 is FYEKMQ (reference sequence). The CDR3 DNA sequence: TGTGCCAGCAGCTTAGCTTTCTCAGGGGACACTGAAGCTTTCTTT. Its translation is CASSLAFSGDTEAFF. The full variable domain, rest sourced from reference TRBV13 and TRBJ1-1, is AAGVIQSPRHLIKEKRETATLKCYPIPRHDTVYWYQQGPGQDPQFLISFYEKMQSDKGSIPDRFSAQQFSDYHSELNMSSLELGDSALYFCASSLAFSGDTEAFFGQGTRLTVV.

The gene calls are TRBV14 and TRBJ2-3; 7 bases line up with TRBD1. The ends lost 2 bases at V and 0 bases at J; junction bases unmatched: 8. Germline V CDR1 and CDR2: SGHDN, FVKESK. This CDR3 has 17 residues. CDR3 sequence (DNA): TGTGCCAGCAGCCAACCAGCAGGGGGACCTAGCACAGATACGCAGTATTTT. As protein: CASSQPAGGPSTDTQYF.

V usage is TRBV29-1 and J usage is TRBJ2-1, with 10 bases that match TRBD2. Germline CDR1 reads SQVTM; CDR2 reads ANQGSEA. The CDR3 sequence is 13 residues long. Germline trimming cut 3 bases from V and 13 bases from J; bases unmatched to any gene: 9. CDR3 protein: CSVEFLAGAIQFF. CDR3 bases: TGCAGCGTTGAGTTTCTAGCGGGGGCAATCCAGTTCTTC.

J is TRBJ2-3 and V is TRBV7-2; 9 positions agree with TRBD2. V lost 2 bases and J lost 2; bases outside the gene matches: 5. CDR1 SGHTA and CDR2 FQGNSA come from the germline V gene. This CDR3 is built from 16 residues. The CDR3 DNA sequence: TGTGCCAGCAGCTTATGGGCTAGCGGGGCCACAGATACGCAGTATTTT. Translation: CASSLWASGATDTQYF.

The genes are TRBV5-5 and TRBJ2-5; 7 bases are shared with TRBD1. The J segment lost 4 bases and the V segment lost 3 bases, leaving 12 bases of the junction unmatched. CDR1 and CDR2 (germline): SGHKS, YYEKEE (reference sequence). The CDR3 covers 16 residues. In DNA, the CDR3 is TGTGCCAGCAGCTCCCCGCCCGTGACAGGGTCAGAGACCCAGTACTTC. Translation: CASSSPPVTGSETQYF.

The chain couples TRBV7-3 to TRBJ2-3; TRBD2 matches at 8 bases. In germline, CDR1 is SGHTA, CDR2 FQGTGA. The CDR3 covers 16 residues. V gave up 5 bases and J gave up 5 bases; unmatched junction bases: 12. CDR3 region: CASSLLGTSGGDTQYF. The DNA of the CDR3 is TGTGCCAGCAGCCTCCTCGGGACTAGTGGTGGAGATACGCAGTATTTT.